Described below is a single T cell receptor (beta chain) sequence and its context. The data were obtained in a study of blood T cell repertoires in COVID-19. Categorization into cohorts depended on clinical history that participants reported. Recovery among Cohort 3 donors was established by two negative PCRs, clearance, or symptom resolution. TCRdb keeps only in-frame clones here, not all; method: immunoSEQ multiplex PCR. This table holds about 220,000 clones, over 75% found once. Trimming stripped 7 bases from V and 6 bases from J, with 18 bases between. Germline lookup yields CDR1 LNHDA and CDR2 SQIVND (reference sequence). The CDR3 has 14 amino acids.

Sequenced material: PBMCs or T cells enriched from blood (not recorded which). The chain links TRBV19 to TRBJ1-2; D is undetermined. The sequence was obtained from an older woman who had recovered from COVID-19. The CDR3 protein is CASTSDGRVDGYTF. Written as DNA, the CDR3 is TGTGCCAGTACCTCCGATGGGAGGGTGGATGGCTACACCTTC.